The present T cell receptor (beta chain) was sequenced within a study of T cell responses to AZD1222 COVID-19 vaccine. Study-level findings and limits: Nearly half of spike-specific TCRs reportedly target variant regions that are unmutated in the B.1.351 and B.1.1.7 variants.

About this clone: Its antigen is unknown. The junction departs from the called germline gene at one end, perhaps through a read error.

In germline, CDR1 is LNHDA, CDR2 SQIVND (reference sequence). This CDR3 region has 15 residues. Only in-frame clones appear in the TCRdb table, and some are missing; sequencing was by immunoSEQ multiplex PCR. The table records roughly 180,000 clones, around 95% of them present only once. This sample comprised peripheral blood, obtained on day 0 of AZD1222 vaccination. This TCR was sampled from an adult in good health. The rearrangement joins TRBV19 to TRBJ2-5; D may correspond to TRBD1 or TRBD2 (5 bases each). The CDR3 nucleotides are TGTGCCAGTAGTCTAGAGAGGGGATCGGAAGAGACCCAGTACTTC. This gives the protein CASSLERGSEETQYF.